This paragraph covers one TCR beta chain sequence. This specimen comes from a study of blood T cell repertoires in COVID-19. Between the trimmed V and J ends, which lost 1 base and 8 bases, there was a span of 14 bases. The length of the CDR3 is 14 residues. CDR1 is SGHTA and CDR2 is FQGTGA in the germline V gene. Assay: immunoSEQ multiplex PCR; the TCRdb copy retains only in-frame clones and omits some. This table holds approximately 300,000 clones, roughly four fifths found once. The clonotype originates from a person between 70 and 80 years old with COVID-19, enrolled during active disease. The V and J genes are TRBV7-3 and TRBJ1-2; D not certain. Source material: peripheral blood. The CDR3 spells CASSLRRWEGGYTF. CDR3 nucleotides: TGTGCCAGCAGCTTAAGGCGTTGGGAGGGCGGCTACACCTTC.